A selection of T cell receptor beta chains follows, all from one sample in a study of T cell responses to AZD1222 COVID-19 vaccine. The repertoire was sequenced with immunoSEQ multiplex PCR; TCRdb's copy has only in-frame clones and lacks some. The sample carries 120,000 or so clones, just over 85% recorded once. The sequencing here drew on peripheral blood, taken on day 0 of MenACWY control vaccination. The receptors were sampled from an adult in good health. Both conserved end residues are part of each CDR3. Each record gives: J gene, V gene, D gene, clone size, CDR3 DNA, CDR3 protein. D genes are given only for firm matches. Clone size appears in some rows only: once, few, many, or a class for an expanded clone.

TRBJ2-7 | TRBV11-3 | . | few | TGTGCCAGCAGGGCGAGGGGATTCGAGGGCTACGAGCAGTACTTC | CASRARGFEGYEQYF
TRBJ1-5 | TRBV6-6 | . | . | TGTGCCAGCAGTACAGGGACCTCGGGCAATCAGCCCCAGCATTTT | CASSTGTSGNQPQHF
TRBJ2-7 | TRBV30 | TRBD2 | . | TGTGCCTGGAGTGTACAAGCGGGAGGAGTTGACGAGCAGTACTTC | CAWSVQAGGVDEQYF
TRBJ2-5 | TRBV10-3 | . | . | TGTGCCATCAGTGGCAACCAAGAGACCCAGTACTTC | CAISGNQETQYF
TRBJ2-1 | TRBV28 | . | once | TGCGGTGCGAAACGGGGCCGGGATGAGCAGTTCTTC | CGAKRGRDEQFF
TRBJ1-2 | TRBV6-5 | . | . | TGTGCCAGCAGCCGAGGGGGGCCGTACGACTATGGCTACACCTTC | CASSRGGPYDYGYTF
TRBJ1-2 | TRBV19 | TRBD1 | . | TGTGCCAGTAATATCCGGGACAGGGGGCTAGGCGGCTACACCTTC | CASNIRDRGLGGYTF
TRBJ1-1 | TRBV5-1 | . | . | TGCGCCAGCAGCTTGGAAAACAGGCGGAACACTGAAGCTTTCTTT | CASSLENRRNTEAFF
TRBJ2-7 | TRBV15 | . | . | TGTGCCACCAGCAGAGAGTCCTGGGGGTCCTACGAGCAGTACTTC | CATSRESWGSYEQYF
TRBJ2-2 | TRBV6-4 | . | . | TGTGCCAGCAGTAAGACGAACACCGGGGAGCTGTTTTTT | CASSKTNTGELFF
TRBJ2-1 | TRBV2 | TRBD2 | . | TGTGCCAGCAGCGTCGGACTAGCTTCCTACAATGAGCAGTTCTTC | CASSVGLASYNEQFF
TRBJ2-5 | TRBV4-1 | . | . | TGCGCCAGCAGCCAAGTTTGGGGGGAGCGGCAGTACTTC | CASSQVWGERQYF
TRBJ1-4 | TRBV28 | . | . | TGTGCCAGCAGGGCAATCAGTGGAAATGAAAAACTGTTTTTT | CASRAISGNEKLFF
TRBJ2-7 | TRBV9 | TRBD1 | few | TGTGCCAGCAGCCGGGACAGGGTAGATTTGTACTTC | CASSRDRVDLYF
TRBJ1-1 | TRBV7-9 | TRBD1 | few | TGTGCCAGCAGCTTCAGGACAGGGGGTAGATACACTGAAGCTTTCTTT | CASSFRTGGRYTEAFF
TRBJ2-1 | TRBV5-1 | TRBD2 | . | TGCGCCAGCAGCATAACGACTATCGGGAGGCTTGGTGAGCAGTTCTTC | CASSITTIGRLGEQFF